Below, one T cell receptor beta chain is given with its context. What it recognizes is unknown. Clones were read by immunoSEQ multiplex PCR, and TCRdb kept only the in-frame ones, dropping some. Of approximately 100,000 clones listed, 80% to 90% are singletons. The germline V gene encodes CDR1 GTSNPN and CDR2 SVGIG (reference sequence). Trimming removed 0 bases at V and 5 bases at J, with 19 bases between. The CDR3 totals 16 residues. This sample was included in a study of OX40 agonist ivuxolimab in advanced cancers. Overall study: The patients' treatment was ivuxolimab, an agonistic anti-OX40 (CD134) antibody. Cancers in dose escalation were hepatocellular, melanoma, renal cell and head and neck.

General study points: CD8+ T cells were the subset that, on average, had more expanded clones than CD4+.

This TCR was sampled from an adult with an advanced solid tumor such as melanoma, head and neck, liver or kidney cancer. The chain is built from TRBV30 and TRBJ2-5; the D gene is possibly TRBD1 (5 bases). This material consisted of CD4+ or CD8+ T cells sorted from blood, taken in a trial of the OX40 agonist ivuxolimab. The CDR3 DNA sequence: TGTGCCTGGAGTGTAGGGGTCAACCCCGGAACGGAGACCCAGTACTTC. Translation gives CAWSVGVNPGTETQYF.